This T cell receptor (beta chain) was retrieved from a study of T cell repertoires in cytomegalovirus infection. Looking at the study overall: Indications of both CMV infection and matching HLA type were provided by public TCR beta signatures. Study-level results: Cumulated frequencies of public TCR beta families served to identify carriers of CMV plus the relevant HLA. What dominated the ex vivo response were HLA-C-restricted CMV-specific TCR beta clonotypes.

A single record per CDR3 protein comes from TCRdb applying MiXCR to the reads. The repertoire holds roughly 340,000 distinct CDR3 sequences, with about 28% as singletons. This clonotype appeared many times. Its specificity is not known. The TCR was taken from a human donor in good health (CMV status not recorded). Some clones in this sample may be carry-over from other donors' samples. The source was cultured PBMCs, collected from culture after CMV antigen stimulation.

The CDR3 bases are TGTGCCAGCAGCCCAAGCTCAGTTACTTCCTACGAGCAGTACTTC. This encodes CASSPSSVTSYEQYF. This sequence joins TRBV7-2 and TRBJ2-7; D unclear. With 5 bases removed from V and 1 base from J, the gap between germline ends came to 15 bases. The CDR3 has 15 amino acids. Germline V gene data show CDR1 as SGHTA and CDR2 as FQGNSA.